This TCR beta chain was recovered during a study of T cell responses to AZD1222 COVID-19 vaccine. To note about this clone: What it binds is unknown.

TCRdb keeps only in-frame clones here, not all; method: immunoSEQ multiplex PCR. The sample lists fewer than 120,000 clones, approximately 85% occurring once. Trimming stripped 0 bases from V and 3 bases from J, with 6 bases between. In germline, CDR1 is SGHKS, CDR2 YYEKEE (reference sequence). The CDR3 is 13 residues long. Whole-study results and caveats: Baseline testing showed seropositivity in only six AZD1222 recipients. Donors in the cohort were predominantly white British and more often female, and clonal diversity was possibly underestimated.

This material consisted of peripheral blood, taken on day 0 of AZD1222 vaccination. The origin of this receptor is an adult in good health. The J gene is TRBJ1-2, the V gene TRBV5-5; D not certain. The CDR3 bases are TGTGCCAGCAGCTTGGACAACTACTATGGCTACACCTTC. It translates to CASSLDNYYGYTF. Full variable domain (outside the CDR3, taken from reference TRBV5-5 and TRBJ1-2): DAGVTQSPTHLIKTRGQQVTLRCSPISGHKSVSWYQQVLGQGPQFIFQYYEKEERGRGNFPDRFSARQFPNYSSELNVNALLLGDSALYLCASSLDNYYGYTFGSGTRLTVV.